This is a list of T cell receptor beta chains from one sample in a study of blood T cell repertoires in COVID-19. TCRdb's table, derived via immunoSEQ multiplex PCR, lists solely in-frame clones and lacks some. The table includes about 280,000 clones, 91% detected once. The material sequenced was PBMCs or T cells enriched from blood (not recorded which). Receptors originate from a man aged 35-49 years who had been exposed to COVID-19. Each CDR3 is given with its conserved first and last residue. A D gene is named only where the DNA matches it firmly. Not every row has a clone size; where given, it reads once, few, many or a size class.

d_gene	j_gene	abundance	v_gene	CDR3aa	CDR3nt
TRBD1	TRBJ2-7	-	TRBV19	CASSTQNHRGPSYEQYF	TGTGCCAGTAGTACCCAAAATCACAGGGGCCCCTCCTACGAGCAGTACTTC
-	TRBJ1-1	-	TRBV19	CASSPPGELATEAFF	TGTGCCAGTAGTCCCCCAGGGGAATTGGCAACTGAAGCTTTCTTT
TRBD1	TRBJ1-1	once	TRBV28	CASSSQHRGTEAFF	TGTGCCAGCAGTTCTCAACACAGGGGCACTGAAGCTTTCTTT
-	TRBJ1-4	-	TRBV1	CTSSQEPGQTQTEKLFF	TGCACCAGCAGCCAAGAACCGGGACAGACTCAGACTGAAAAACTGTTTTTT
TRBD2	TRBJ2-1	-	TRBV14	CASSASGIYNEQFF	TGTGCCAGCAGTGCAAGCGGGATTTACAATGAGCAGTTCTTC
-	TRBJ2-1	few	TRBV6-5	CASSYSRSKGHNEQFF	TGTGCCAGCAGTTACTCCCGGAGCAAGGGGCACAATGAGCAGTTCTTC
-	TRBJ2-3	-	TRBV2	CASSAGEGTDTQYF	TGTGCCAGCAGTGCTGGGGAGGGCACAGATACGCAGTATTTT
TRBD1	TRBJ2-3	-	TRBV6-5	CAPRDSKTSTDTQYF	TGTGCCCCCCGGGACAGCAAAACTAGCACAGATACGCAGTATTTT
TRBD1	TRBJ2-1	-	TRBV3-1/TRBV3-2	CASTDRGNNEQFF	TGTGCCAGCACGGACAGGGGAAACAATGAGCAGTTCTTC
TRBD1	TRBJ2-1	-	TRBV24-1	CATSDIGQGAFYEQFF	TGTGCCACCAGTGATATAGGACAGGGGGCTTTCTATGAGCAGTTCTTC
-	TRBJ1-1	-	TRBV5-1	CASTYTAGNTEAFF	TGCGCCAGCACCTACACCGCGGGGAACACTGAAGCTTTCTTT
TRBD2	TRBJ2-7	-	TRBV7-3	CASSPSGTSLSEQYF	TGTGCCAGCAGCCCCTCTGGGACTAGTTTATCCGAGCAGTACTTC
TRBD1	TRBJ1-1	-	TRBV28	CASPPRGVMNTEAFF	TGTGCCAGCCCCCCCAGGGGGGTCATGAACACTGAAGCTTTCTTT
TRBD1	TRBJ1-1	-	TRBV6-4	CASSDPDRGVLEAFF	TGTGCCAGCAGTGACCCGGACAGGGGAGTATTGGAAGCTTTCTTT
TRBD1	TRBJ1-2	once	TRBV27	CASTPGQGNGYTF	TGTGCCAGCACCCCGGGACAGGGGAATGGCTACACCTTC
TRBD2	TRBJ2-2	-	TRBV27	CASSLSSGRAILSGELFF	TGTGCCAGCAGTTTAAGTAGCGGGAGGGCGATATTGTCCGGGGAGCTGTTTTTT
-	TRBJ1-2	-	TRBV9	CASSGYRAGYTF	TGTGCCAGCAGCGGATACAGGGCTGGCTACACCTTC
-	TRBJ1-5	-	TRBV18	CASATGLNQPQHF	TGTGCCAGCGCAACAGGGCTCAATCAGCCCCAGCATTTT
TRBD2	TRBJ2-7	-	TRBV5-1	CASSIGTTPYEQYF	TGCGCCAGCAGCATCGGGACTACACCCTACGAGCAGTACTTC
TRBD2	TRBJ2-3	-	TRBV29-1	CSVGGGRISDTQYF	TGCAGCGTTGGGGGCGGGAGGATCTCAGATACGCAGTATTTT
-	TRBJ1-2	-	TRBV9	CASSGPRQARDRENYGYTF	TGTGCCAGCAGCGGCCCCCGACAAGCCCGAGATCGGGAGAACTATGGCTACACCTTC
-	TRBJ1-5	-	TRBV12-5	CASGSRSRRPQHF	TGTGCTAGTGGTTCCCGTTCCAGGCGGCCCCAGCATTTT
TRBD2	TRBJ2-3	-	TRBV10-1	CASSVGLAGTQYF	TGCGCCAGCAGTGTGGGACTAGCGGGAACGCAGTATTTT
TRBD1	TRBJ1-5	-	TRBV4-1	CASSRRPGTVNQPQHF	TGCGCCAGCAGCCGGCGCCCCGGGACAGTGAATCAGCCCCAGCATTTT
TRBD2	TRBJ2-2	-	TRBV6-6	CASIESREGYGELFF	TGTGCCAGCATCGAGTCGCGGGAGGGGTACGGGGAGCTGTTTTTT
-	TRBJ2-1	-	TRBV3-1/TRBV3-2	CASRQRDWNEQFF	TGTGCCAGCAGACAAAGGGACTGGAATGAGCAGTTCTTC
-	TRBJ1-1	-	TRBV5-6	CASSFLTGSGEAFF	TGTGCCAGCAGCTTCCTGACAGGTTCTGGAGAAGCTTTCTTT
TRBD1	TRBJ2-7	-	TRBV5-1	CASSPTGVYEQYF	TGCGCCAGCAGTCCAACAGGGGTCTACGAGCAGTACTTC
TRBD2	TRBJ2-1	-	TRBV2	CASSEVGLAMNEQFF	TGTGCCAGCAGTGAGGTAGGACTAGCGATGAATGAGCAGTTCTTC
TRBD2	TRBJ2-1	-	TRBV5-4	CASSLSLAGVRNEQFF	TGTGCCAGCAGCTTGAGCCTAGCGGGAGTTCGCAATGAGCAGTTCTTC
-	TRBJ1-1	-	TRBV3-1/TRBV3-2	CASSQGGGHRNTEAFF	TGTGCCAGCAGCCAAGGGGGGGGCCATAGGAACACTGAAGCTTTCTTT
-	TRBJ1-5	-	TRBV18	CASSPSGISNQPQHF	TGTGCCAGCTCACCAAGCGGCATTAGCAATCAGCCCCAGCATTTT
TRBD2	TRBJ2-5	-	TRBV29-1	CSVEDRTSGRGTQYF	TGCAGCGTTGAAGATCGGACTAGCGGGAGGGGGACCCAGTACTTC
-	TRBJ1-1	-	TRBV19	CASSMGQVIMNTEAFF	TGTGCCAGTAGTATGGGGCAGGTTATCATGAACACTGAAGCTTTCTTT
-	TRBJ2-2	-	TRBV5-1	CASSLNRARTGELFF	TGCGCCAGCAGCTTGAACAGGGCCCGGACCGGGGAGCTGTTTTTT
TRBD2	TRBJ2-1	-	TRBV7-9	CASSFLLAGDEQFF	TGTGCCAGCAGCTTCCTACTAGCGGGAGATGAGCAGTTCTTC
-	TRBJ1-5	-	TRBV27	CASSPLGENQPQHF	TGTGCCAGCAGTCCCCTCGGGGAAAATCAGCCCCAGCATTTT
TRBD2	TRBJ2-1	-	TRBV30	CAWSVPGTSYEQFF	TGTGCCTGGAGTGTACCCGGGACTAGCTATGAGCAGTTCTTC
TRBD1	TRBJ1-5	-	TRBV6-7	CASSGDRGVNQPQHF	TGTGCCAGCAGTGGAGACAGGGGTGTCAATCAGCCCCAGCATTTT
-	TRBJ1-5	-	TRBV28	CASSLFLRRVADF	TGTGCCAGCAGTTTATTTCTTCGGCGGGTGGCGGATTTT
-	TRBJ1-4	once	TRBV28	CASRDTMGKLFF	TGTGCCAGCAGGGACACAATGGGAAAACTGTTTTTT
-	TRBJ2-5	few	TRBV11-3	CASSLSGQETQYF	TGTGCCAGCAGCTTATCCGGCCAAGAGACCCAGTACTTC
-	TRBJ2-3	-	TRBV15	CATSRAYDTQYF	TGTGCCACCAGCAGAGCTTATGATACGCAGTATTTT
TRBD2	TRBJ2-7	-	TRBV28	CASTYGTSDYEQYF	TGTGCCAGCACCTACGGGACTAGCGACTACGAGCAGTACTTC
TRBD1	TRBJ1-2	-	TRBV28	CASRQQGRQRSGYTF	TGTGCCAGCAGACAACAGGGGAGGCAAAGGAGTGGCTACACCTTC
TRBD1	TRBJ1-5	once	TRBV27	CASSLSGTGSWGNQPQHF	TGTGCCAGCAGTTTATCCGGGACAGGGAGTTGGGGCAATCAGCCCCAGCATTTT
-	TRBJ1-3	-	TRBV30	CAWNTGHSGNTIYF	TGTGCCTGGAATACAGGGCACTCTGGAAACACCATATATTTT
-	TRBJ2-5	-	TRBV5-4	CASSSEYQETQYF	TGTGCCAGCAGCTCCGAGTACCAAGAGACCCAGTACTTC